This T cell receptor (beta chain) was sequenced during a study of PD-1 blockade in classical Hodgkin lymphoma. Every single patient, without exception, relapsed after autologous stem cell transplantation, and brentuximab vedotin exposure varied. Notes on the study in general: By cycle point C4D1, TCR diversity had risen significantly in CD4+ cells (but not CD8+ cells). Why repertoires differed is undefined; disease activity or prior therapy possibly contributed. Healthy donors were reported to have higher baseline TCR diversity than newly diagnosed patients.

TCRdb keeps only in-frame clones here, not all; method: immunoSEQ multiplex PCR. Of approximately 80,000 clones in the sample, about nine tenths were seen once. The CDR3 is made up of 17 amino acids. J was trimmed by 2 bases and V by 5 bases; bases with no gene match: 12. Germline V gives CDR1 SGHVS, CDR2 FQNEAQ. Notes on this clone: The antigen remains undetermined.

Sequencing was performed on peripheral blood mononuclear cells (PBMCs), taken at baseline. The TCR sequence derives from a human donor with classical Hodgkin lymphoma. The chain couples TRBV7-8 to TRBJ2-4; TRBD2 matches at 7 bases. The DNA of the CDR3 is TGTGCCAGCAGCGCCACGTACGGGGGGTCTACCAAAAACATTCAGTACTTC. Translation: CASSATYGGSTKNIQYF.